The clone carrying this TCR beta chain has ten or more counts. Its matching antigen is unknown. V lost 1 base, J lost 10 bases, and 14 bases lay in between. The CDR3 covers 14 residues. Per germline, CDR1 LNHDA and CDR2 SQIVND (reference sequence). This sample was included in a study of CD8+CD57+ T cells in acquired aplastic anemia. General study results and limits: Patients did not significantly differ from controls in CD8+ Simpson's diversity. Patients shared some 30 CD8+ CDR3 sequences with controls.

Genomic DNA, the template, was used for profiling of the TCR beta VDJ and CDR3. MiXCR, run by TCRdb on the reads, gives a single entry per CDR3 protein. This sample has 400,000 to 600,000 distinct CDR3 sequences, with under 40% found just once. Whoever was chosen for sequencing had shown CD8+CD57+ cell expansion by flow cytometry. Sequences were obtained from sorted CD4+, CD8+, or CD8+CD57+ T cells (not recorded which) from PBMCs. The sequence was obtained from a human donor with aplastic anemia. The V and J genes are TRBV19 and TRBJ2-1, with TRBD2 as a possible D gene (5 bases). The CDR3 protein is CASSIGRTGREQFF. Written as DNA, the CDR3 is TGTGCCAGTAGTATAGGGAGGACCGGACGAGAGCAGTTCTTC.